This T cell receptor (beta chain) originates from a study of control samples from healthy donors and cancer patients. After removal of 2 bases from V and 10 bases from J, the junction contained 8 bases not matched to a gene. The germline V gene has CDR1 SNHLY and CDR2 FYNNEI. This CDR3 spans 14 amino acids. Sequencing was performed with immunoSEQ multiplex PCR; in TCRdb, only in-frame clones are kept and a portion is missing. The sample holds around 140,000 clones; 92% are singletons and the top ten take 5.5%. The sequenced sample consisted of blood. The TCR comes from a man in his late teens or twenties in good health. This chain connects TRBV2 to TRBJ2-1; 7 nucleotides line up with TRBD2. The CDR3 bases are TGTGCCAGCAGTGAATTCTGGGAGGGGAGCGAGCAGTTCTTC. Encoded protein: CASSEFWEGSEQFF.